This record looks at one T cell receptor beta chain sequence and its context. Its antigen is unidentified. V was shortened by 0 bases and J by 0 bases, with 12 bases between the two germline ends. The CDR3 has 16 amino acids. The germline gives CDR1 PRHDT, CDR2 FYEKMQ (reference sequence). The PCR had 60 Vbeta and 13 Jbeta primers. Generated by immunoSEQ multiplex PCR, the TCRdb table keeps only in-frame clones and is missing some. Of about 140,000 clones listed, approximately 82% are singletons. This sample is drawn from a study of cytomegalovirus exposure and HLA in healthy donors. Study-level findings and limits: Most of the TCR beta V segments (in an earlier analysis) were productive either about 87% or about 30% of the time. The listing of 150 to 200 TCR beta chains classed them as cytomegalovirus-associated.

This rearrangement joins TRBV13 to TRBJ2-7; the D gene is possibly TRBD2 (5 bases). The source is a middle-aged woman in good health and CMV-seronegative. Sequenced: PBMCs. The chain's CDR3 is CASSLGTEAISYEQYF. CDR3 in DNA: TGTGCCAGCAGCTTAGGTACGGAGGCCATCTCCTACGAGCAGTACTTC. The complete variable domain, with remaining parts taken from reference TRBV13 and TRBJ2-7, reads AAGVIQSPRHLIKEKRETATLKCYPIPRHDTVYWYQQGPGQDPQFLISFYEKMQSDKGSIPDRFSAQQFSDYHSELNMSSLELGDSALYFCASSLGTEAISYEQYFGPGTRLTVT.